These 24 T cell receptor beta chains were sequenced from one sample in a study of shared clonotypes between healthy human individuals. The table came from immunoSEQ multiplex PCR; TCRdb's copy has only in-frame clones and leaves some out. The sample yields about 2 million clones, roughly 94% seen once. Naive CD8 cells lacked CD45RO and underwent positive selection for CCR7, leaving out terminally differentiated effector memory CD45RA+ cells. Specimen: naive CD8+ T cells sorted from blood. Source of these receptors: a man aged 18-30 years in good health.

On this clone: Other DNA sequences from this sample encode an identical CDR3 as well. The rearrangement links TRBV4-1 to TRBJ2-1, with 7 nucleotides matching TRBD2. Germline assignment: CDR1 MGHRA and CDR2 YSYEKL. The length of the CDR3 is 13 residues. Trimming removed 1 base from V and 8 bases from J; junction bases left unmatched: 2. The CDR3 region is CASSQGGGDEQFF. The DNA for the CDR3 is TGCGCCAGCAGCCAAGGCGGGGGTGATGAGCAGTTCTTC.

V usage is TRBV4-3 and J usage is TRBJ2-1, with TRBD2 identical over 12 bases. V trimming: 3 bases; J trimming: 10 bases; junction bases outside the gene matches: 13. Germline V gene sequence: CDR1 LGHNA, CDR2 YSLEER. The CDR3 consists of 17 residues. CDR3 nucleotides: TGCGCCAGCAGCCAGGGCTGGACTAGCGGGATGGTTTTGGAGCAGTTCTTC. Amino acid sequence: CASSQGWTSGMVLEQFF.

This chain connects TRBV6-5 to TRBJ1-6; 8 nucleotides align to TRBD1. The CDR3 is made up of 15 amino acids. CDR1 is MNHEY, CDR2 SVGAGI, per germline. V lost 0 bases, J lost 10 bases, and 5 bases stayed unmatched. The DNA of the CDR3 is TGTGCCAGCAGTTACTCGGGACAGGCAAGCTCACCCCTCCACTTT. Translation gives CASSYSGQASSPLHF.

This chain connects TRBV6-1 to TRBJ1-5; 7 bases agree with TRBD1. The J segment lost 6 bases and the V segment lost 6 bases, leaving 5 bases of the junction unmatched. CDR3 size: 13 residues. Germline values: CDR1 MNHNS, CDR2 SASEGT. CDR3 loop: CASSRDRVQPQHF. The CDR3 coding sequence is TGTGCCAGCAGCCGCGACAGGGTTCAGCCCCAGCATTTT.

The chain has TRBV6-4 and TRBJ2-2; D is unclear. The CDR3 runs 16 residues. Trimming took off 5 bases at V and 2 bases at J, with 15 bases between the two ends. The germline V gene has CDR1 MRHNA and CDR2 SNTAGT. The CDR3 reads CASSPFRHSNTGELFF. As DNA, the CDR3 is TGTGCCAGCAGTCCCTTTCGGCACAGTAACACCGGGGAGCTGTTTTTT.

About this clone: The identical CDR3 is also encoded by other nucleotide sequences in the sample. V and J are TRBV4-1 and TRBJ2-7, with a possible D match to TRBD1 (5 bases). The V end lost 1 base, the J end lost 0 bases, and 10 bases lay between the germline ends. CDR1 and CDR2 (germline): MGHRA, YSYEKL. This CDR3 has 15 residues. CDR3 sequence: CASSQVQQDSYEQYF. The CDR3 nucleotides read TGCGCCAGCAGCCAAGTACAACAGGACTCCTACGAGCAGTACTTC.

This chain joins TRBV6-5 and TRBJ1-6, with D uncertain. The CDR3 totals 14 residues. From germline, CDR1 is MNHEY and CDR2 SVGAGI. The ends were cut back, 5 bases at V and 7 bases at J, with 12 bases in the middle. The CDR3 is CASSPWTGNSPLHF. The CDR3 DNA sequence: TGTGCCAGCAGTCCATGGACGGGGAATTCACCCCTCCACTTT.

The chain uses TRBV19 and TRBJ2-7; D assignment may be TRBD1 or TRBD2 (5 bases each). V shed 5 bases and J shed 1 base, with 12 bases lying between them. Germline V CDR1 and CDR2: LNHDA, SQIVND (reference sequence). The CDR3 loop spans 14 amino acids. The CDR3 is CASSAGTESYEQYF. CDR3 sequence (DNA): TGTGCCAGTAGTGCCGGGACGGAGTCCTACGAGCAGTACTTC. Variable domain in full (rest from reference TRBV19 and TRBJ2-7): DGGITQSPKYLFRKEGQNVTLSCEQNLNHDAMYWYRQDPGQGLRLIYYSQIVNDFQKGDIAEGYSVSREKKESFPLTVTSAQKNPTAFYLCASSAGTESYEQYFGPGTRLTVT.

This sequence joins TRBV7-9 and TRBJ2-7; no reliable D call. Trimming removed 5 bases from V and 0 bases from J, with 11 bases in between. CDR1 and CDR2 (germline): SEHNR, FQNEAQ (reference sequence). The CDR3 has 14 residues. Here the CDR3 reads CASSAPTDSYEQYF. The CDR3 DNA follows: TGTGCCAGCAGCGCTCCGACGGACTCCTACGAGCAGTACTTC.

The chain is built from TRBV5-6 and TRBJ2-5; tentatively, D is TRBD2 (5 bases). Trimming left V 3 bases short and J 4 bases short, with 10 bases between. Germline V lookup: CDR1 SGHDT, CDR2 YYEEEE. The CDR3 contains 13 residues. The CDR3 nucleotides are TGTGCCAGCAGCTCGGGATCCGCAGAGACCCAGTACTTC. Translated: CASSSGSAETQYF.

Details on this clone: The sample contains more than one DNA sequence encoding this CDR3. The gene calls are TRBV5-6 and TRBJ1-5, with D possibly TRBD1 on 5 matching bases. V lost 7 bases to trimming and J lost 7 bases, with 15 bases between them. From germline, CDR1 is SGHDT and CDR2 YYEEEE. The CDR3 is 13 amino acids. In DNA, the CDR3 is TGTGCCAGCTCGTCCGGTGGGGGACAGCCCCAGCATTTT. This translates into CASSSGGGQPQHF.

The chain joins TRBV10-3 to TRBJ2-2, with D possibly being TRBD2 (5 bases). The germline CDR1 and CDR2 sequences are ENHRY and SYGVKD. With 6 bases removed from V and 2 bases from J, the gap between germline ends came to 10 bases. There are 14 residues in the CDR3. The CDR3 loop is CAIRTGENTGELFF. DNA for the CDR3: TGTGCCATCAGAACCGGGGAAAACACCGGGGAGCTGTTTTTT.

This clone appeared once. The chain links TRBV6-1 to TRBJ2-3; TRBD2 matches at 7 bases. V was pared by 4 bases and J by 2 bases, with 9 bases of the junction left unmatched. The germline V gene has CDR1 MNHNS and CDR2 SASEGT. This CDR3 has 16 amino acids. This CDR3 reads CASSVPRGIHTDTQYF. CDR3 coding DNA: TGTGCCAGCAGTGTCCCGCGGGGGATCCACACAGATACGCAGTATTTT.

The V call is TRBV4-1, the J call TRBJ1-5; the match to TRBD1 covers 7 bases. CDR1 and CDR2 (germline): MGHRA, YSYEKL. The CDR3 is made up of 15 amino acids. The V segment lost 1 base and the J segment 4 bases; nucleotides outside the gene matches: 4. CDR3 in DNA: TGCGCCAGCAGCCAAGGACAGGGCGTAAATCAGCCCCAGCATTTT. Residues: CASSQGQGVNQPQHF.

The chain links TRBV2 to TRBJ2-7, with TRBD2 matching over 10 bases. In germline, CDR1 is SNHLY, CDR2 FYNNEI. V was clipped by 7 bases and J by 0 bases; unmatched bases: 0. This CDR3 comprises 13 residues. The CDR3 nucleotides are TGTGCCAGCACTAGCGGGAGCTCCTACGAGCAGTACTTC. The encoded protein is CASTSGSSYEQYF.

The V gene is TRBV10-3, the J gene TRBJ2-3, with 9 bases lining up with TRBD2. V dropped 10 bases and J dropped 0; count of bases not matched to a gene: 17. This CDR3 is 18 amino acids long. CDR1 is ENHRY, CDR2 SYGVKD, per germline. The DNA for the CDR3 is TGTGCCACCTTACCAACCTTGACTAGCGGACAAAGCACAGATACGCAGTATTTT. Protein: CATLPTLTSGQSTDTQYF.

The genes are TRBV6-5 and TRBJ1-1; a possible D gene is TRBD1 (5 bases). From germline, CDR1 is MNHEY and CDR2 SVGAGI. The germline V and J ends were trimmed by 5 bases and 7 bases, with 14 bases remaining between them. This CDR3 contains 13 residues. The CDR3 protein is CASSGADGYEAFF. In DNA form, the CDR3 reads TGTGCCAGCAGTGGGGCGGACGGCTATGAAGCTTTCTTT.

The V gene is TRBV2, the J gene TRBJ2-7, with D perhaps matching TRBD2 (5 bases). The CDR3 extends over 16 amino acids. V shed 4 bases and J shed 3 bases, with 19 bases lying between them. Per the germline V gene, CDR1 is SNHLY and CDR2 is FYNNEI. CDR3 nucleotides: TGTGCCAGCAGTGGTAATGAGGGATCGGTTCTCTACGAGCAGTACTTC. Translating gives CASSGNEGSVLYEQYF. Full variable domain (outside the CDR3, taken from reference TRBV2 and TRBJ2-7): EPEVTQTPSHQVTQMGQEVILRCVPISNHLYFYWYRQILGQKVEFLVSFYNNEISEKSEIFDDQFSVERPDGSNFTLKIRSTKLEDSAMYFCASSGNEGSVLYEQYFGPGTRLTVT.

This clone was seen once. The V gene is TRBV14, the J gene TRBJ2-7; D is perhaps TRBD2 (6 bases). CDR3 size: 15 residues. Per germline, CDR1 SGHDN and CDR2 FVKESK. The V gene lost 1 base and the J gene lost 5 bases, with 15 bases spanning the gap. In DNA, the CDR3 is TGTGCCAGCAGCCAAGCTATTCGGGGGATTGACGAGCAGTACTTC. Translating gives CASSQAIRGIDEQYF. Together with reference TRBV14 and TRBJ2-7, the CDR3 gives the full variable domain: EAGVTQFPSHSVIEKGQTVTLRCDPISGHDNLYWYRRVMGKEIKFLLHFVKESKQDESGMPNNRFLAERTGGTYSTLKVQPAELEDSGVYFCASSQAIRGIDEQYFGPGTRLTVT.

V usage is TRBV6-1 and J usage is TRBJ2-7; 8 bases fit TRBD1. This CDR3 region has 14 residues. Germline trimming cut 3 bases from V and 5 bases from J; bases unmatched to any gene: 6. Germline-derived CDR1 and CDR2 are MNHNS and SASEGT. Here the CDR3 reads CASSDGRGLHEQYF. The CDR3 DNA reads TGTGCCAGCAGTGATGGCAGGGGGCTCCACGAGCAGTACTTC.

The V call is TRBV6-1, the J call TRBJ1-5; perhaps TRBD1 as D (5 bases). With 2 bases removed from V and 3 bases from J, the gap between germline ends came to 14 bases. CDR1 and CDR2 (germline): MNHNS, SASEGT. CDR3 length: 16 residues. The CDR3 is CASSENFGGYNQPQHF. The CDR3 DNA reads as TGTGCCAGCAGTGAAAACTTCGGGGGGTACAATCAGCCCCAGCATTTT.

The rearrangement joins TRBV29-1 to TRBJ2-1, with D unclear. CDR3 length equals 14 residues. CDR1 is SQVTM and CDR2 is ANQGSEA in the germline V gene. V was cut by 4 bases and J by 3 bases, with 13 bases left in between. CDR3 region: CSVVGTAFYNEQFF. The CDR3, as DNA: TGCAGCGTTGTTGGTACAGCCTTCTACAATGAGCAGTTCTTC.

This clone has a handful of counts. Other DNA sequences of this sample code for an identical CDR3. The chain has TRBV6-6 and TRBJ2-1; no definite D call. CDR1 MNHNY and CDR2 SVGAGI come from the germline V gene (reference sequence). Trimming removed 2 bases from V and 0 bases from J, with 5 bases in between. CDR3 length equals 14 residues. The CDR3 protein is CASSYGSSYNEQFF. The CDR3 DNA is TGTGCCAGCAGTTACGGCAGCTCCTACAATGAGCAGTTCTTC.

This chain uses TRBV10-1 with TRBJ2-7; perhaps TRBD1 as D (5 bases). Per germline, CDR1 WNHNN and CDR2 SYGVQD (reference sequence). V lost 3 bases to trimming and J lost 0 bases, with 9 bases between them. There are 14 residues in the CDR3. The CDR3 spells CASSEGATSYEQYF. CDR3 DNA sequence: TGCGCCAGCAGTGAAGGGGCCACCTCCTACGAGCAGTACTTC.